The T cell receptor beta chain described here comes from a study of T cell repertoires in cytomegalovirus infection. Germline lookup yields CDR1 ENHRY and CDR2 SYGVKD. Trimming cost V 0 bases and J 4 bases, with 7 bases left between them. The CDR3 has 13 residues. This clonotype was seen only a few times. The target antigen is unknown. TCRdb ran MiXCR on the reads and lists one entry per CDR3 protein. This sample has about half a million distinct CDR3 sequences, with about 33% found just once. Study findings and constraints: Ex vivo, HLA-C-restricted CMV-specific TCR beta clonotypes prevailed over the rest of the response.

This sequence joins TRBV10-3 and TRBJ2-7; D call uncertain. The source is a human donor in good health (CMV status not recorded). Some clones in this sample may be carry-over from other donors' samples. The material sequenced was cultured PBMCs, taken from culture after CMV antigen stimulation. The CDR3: CAISESNSYEQYF. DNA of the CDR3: TGTGCCATCAGTGAGTCGAACTCTTACGAGCAGTACTTC.